The 26 T cell receptor beta chains given below trace back to one sample, sequenced in a study of CD8+ T cells in alopecia areata. Treatment of the sample: oral pan-JAK inhibitor, 5-10 mg twice daily. In each case, RNA was isolated and then reverse transcribed into cDNA as the sequencing template. Clones were sequenced by immunoSEQ multiplex PCR, and TCRdb holds only the in-frame ones, with some missing. Altogether about 250,000 clones are present, 45% to 70% being singletons, with the ten largest covering 0.9% to 0.95%. The source was CD4+ T cells sorted from blood, collected around week 54, from a patient treated with tofacitinib. These receptors came from a human donor with alopecia areata.

J is TRBJ2-3 and V is TRBV30; the D is unclear. Trimming shortened V by 4 bases and J by 2 bases, and 10 bases separated the two germline ends. Germline loops: CDR1 GTSNPN, CDR2 SVGIG (reference sequence). CDR3 length: 13 amino acids. The CDR3 is CAWNSINTDTQYF. CDR3 DNA: TGTGCCTGGAACTCTATAAACACAGATACGCAGTATTTT.

This clone turned up a few times. The chain uses TRBV7-9 and TRBJ2-2, with D hard to call. V lost 6 bases to trimming and J lost 6 bases, with 5 bases between them. The length of the CDR3 is 11 residues. Germline CDR1 is SEHNR and CDR2 is FQNEAQ (reference sequence). The CDR3 DNA follows: TGTGCCAGCAGAGGGTCCGGGGAGCTGTTTTTT. It codes for CASRGSGELFF.

The CDR3 sequence: CASSLGISYEQYF. The DNA of the CDR3 is TGTGCCAGCAGCTTGGGGATCTCCTACGAGCAGTACTTC. This sequence joins TRBV7-9 and TRBJ2-7, with no clear D. The CDR3 is made up of 13 amino acids. Per germline, CDR1 SEHNR and CDR2 FQNEAQ (reference sequence). V was trimmed by 3 bases and J by 0 bases, leaving 6 bases between them.

This chain joins TRBV30 and TRBJ2-2; TRBD1 aligns across 8 bases. CDR3 length equals 17 residues. The germline CDR1 and CDR2 sequences are GTSNPN and SVGIG (reference sequence). With 2 bases clipped from V and 3 bases from J, the junction kept 11 bases outside the gene matches. The CDR3 region is CAWSRGPTGADTGELFF. In nucleotides, the CDR3 is TGTGCCTGGAGTCGCGGACCGACAGGGGCGGACACCGGGGAGCTGTTTTTT.

V and J are TRBV30 and TRBJ2-6; D is ambiguous. Trimming took off 0 bases at V and 1 base at J, with 7 bases between the two ends. This CDR3 is 15 amino acids long. Germline-derived CDR1 and CDR2 are GTSNPN and SVGIG (reference sequence). CDR3 coding DNA: TGTGCCTGGAGTGTACAGCAGTCTGGGGCCAACGTCCTGACTTTC. Its translation: CAWSVQQSGANVLTF.

The chain carries TRBV12-5 and TRBJ2-6; D may be TRBD2 (5 bases). The CDR3 consists of 18 residues. V lost 7 bases to trimming and J lost 0 bases, with 19 bases between them. Germline values: CDR1 LGHNT, CDR2 FRNRAP. Written as DNA, the CDR3 is TGTGCTAGTGCCGAGACGGGATATTCCCCCTCTGGGGCCAACGTCCTGACTTTC. Encoded protein: CASAETGYSPSGANVLTF.

The V and J genes are TRBV9 and TRBJ1-5, with D maybe TRBD1 (5 bases). The V gene lost 5 bases and the J gene lost 3 bases, with 12 bases spanning the gap. The CDR3 is made up of 14 amino acids. CDR1 is SGDLS, CDR2 YYNGEE, per germline. The chain's CDR3 is CASSPGLFNQPQHF. For the CDR3, the DNA is TGTGCCAGCAGTCCGGGACTGTTCAATCAGCCCCAGCATTTT.

This clone was observed a handful of times. Other nucleotide sequences from this sample produce the same CDR3. The CDR3 sequence: CAWSVMSNQPQHF. In DNA, the CDR3 is TGTGCCTGGAGTGTAATGAGTAATCAGCCCCAGCATTTT. The chain carries TRBV30 and TRBJ1-5, with unresolved D. Trimming pared 0 bases from V and 4 bases from J, leaving 7 bases between. The CDR3 covers 13 residues. Germline lookup yields CDR1 GTSNPN and CDR2 SVGIG (reference sequence).

J is TRBJ2-2 and V is TRBV30; maybe TRBD2 (5 bases). V lost 4 bases and J 5 bases, leaving 8 bases between the germline ends. Germline values: CDR1 GTSNPN, CDR2 SVGIG (reference sequence). This CDR3 comprises 12 residues. This CDR3 is CAWTRDTGELFF. The CDR3 nucleotides read TGTGCCTGGACACGGGATACCGGGGAGCTGTTTTTT.

This clone was observed a few times. The rearrangement joins TRBV15 to TRBJ2-1; D call uncertain. V dropped 1 base and J dropped 4 bases, with 5 bases sitting between them. This CDR3 is 13 amino acids long. CDR1 is LNHNV and CDR2 is YYDKDF in the germline V gene (reference sequence). DNA for the CDR3: TGTGCCACCAGCAGAGTAGGATACAATGAGCAGTTCTTC. It translates to CATSRVGYNEQFF.

The V call is TRBV15, the J call TRBJ2-3, with 8 bases identical to TRBD2. Germline trimming cut 0 bases from V and 2 bases from J; bases unmatched to any gene: 7. Germline V lookup: CDR1 LNHNV, CDR2 YYDKDF (reference sequence). The CDR3 sequence is 17 residues long. The CDR3 region is CATSRDIGGGITDTQYF. The DNA for the CDR3 is TGTGCCACCAGCAGAGATATCGGCGGGGGGATCACAGATACGCAGTATTTT.

The V call is TRBV5-1, the J call TRBJ2-2; TRBD1 matches 12 bases. Germline loops: CDR1 SGHRS, CDR2 YFSETQ. There are 16 residues in the CDR3. J was trimmed by 4 bases and V by 4 bases; bases with no gene match: 5. As DNA, the CDR3 is TGCGCCAGCAGCCTGGGACAGGGGGCGCCCACCGGGGAGCTGTTTTTT. Its translation is CASSLGQGAPTGELFF.

The rearrangement uses TRBV5-6 and TRBJ2-7; D remains unclear. V lost 0 bases to trimming and J lost 0 bases, with 4 bases between them. Per germline, CDR1 SGHDT and CDR2 YYEEEE. This CDR3 is 13 amino acids long. CDR3 nucleotide sequence: TGTGCCAGCAGCTTGGCGTTCTCCTACGAGCAGTACTTC. Translating gives CASSLAFSYEQYF.

This clone was counted a few times. This chain connects TRBV9 to TRBJ2-7, with D hard to call. Germline V lookup: CDR1 SGDLS, CDR2 YYNGEE. Trimming pared 0 bases from V and 2 bases from J, leaving 9 bases between. The CDR3 is 14 amino acids. The CDR3 DNA follows: TGTGCCAGCAGCGTAGGGATCCTCCCCTACGAGCAGTACTTC. Translation: CASSVGILPYEQYF.

This chain links TRBV30 with TRBJ1-1; D perhaps matches TRBD1 (5 bases). CDR3 length: 14 amino acids. Looked up from germline, CDR1 is GTSNPN and CDR2 is SVGIG (reference sequence). V lost 2 bases, J lost 4 bases, and 14 bases lay in between. CDR3 in DNA: TGTGCCTGGAGTTATCAGGGTGTGGGCACTGAAGCTTTCTTT. It encodes CAWSYQGVGTEAFF.

This chain links TRBV5-4 with TRBJ2-1, with TRBD2 matching 8 bases. V trimming: 3 bases; J trimming: 7 bases; junction bases outside the gene matches: 9. Germline CDR1 and CDR2: SGHNT and YYREEE (reference sequence). CDR3 length: 15 amino acids. CDR3 region: CASSWAGGARNEQFF. The CDR3 nucleotides are TGTGCCAGCAGCTGGGCCGGGGGGGCTCGTAATGAGCAGTTCTTC.

This clone was detected a few times. The V call is TRBV29-1, the J call TRBJ2-5; TRBD2 agrees at 8 bases. The J segment lost 5 bases and the V segment lost 5 bases, leaving 16 bases of the junction unmatched. The CDR3 consists of 16 residues. Per germline, CDR1 SQVTM and CDR2 ANQGSEA. In nucleotides, the CDR3 is TGCAGCGTTCCCCCTGGGGGAGCGGGGGAAGAGGAGACCCAGTACTTC. Its protein product is CSVPPGGAGEEETQYF.

In its sample, this clone was seen a few times. This chain links TRBV5-1 with TRBJ2-2, with D perhaps TRBD1 (6 bases). V was clipped by 0 bases and J by 5 bases, with 11 bases between them. Germline CDR1 reads SGHRS; CDR2 reads YFSETQ. CDR3 length equals 15 residues. In nucleotides, the CDR3 is TGCGCCAGCAGCTTGGGAAGGGACATAACCGGGGAGCTGTTTTTT. Residues: CASSLGRDITGELFF.

V and J are TRBV27 and TRBJ1-4; no firm D call. CDR3 length: 13 amino acids. In germline, CDR1 is MNHEY, CDR2 SMNVEV (reference sequence). V was cut by 6 bases and J by 3 bases, with 8 bases left in between. CDR3 amino acids: CASRRAANEKLFF. The CDR3 DNA reads as TGTGCCAGCAGGAGGGCAGCTAATGAAAAACTGTTTTTT.

In DNA, the CDR3 is TGTGCCAGCAGCCTCGGGACCCAACCCGGCTACACCTTC. This gives the protein CASSLGTQPGYTF. The chain joins TRBV5-6 to TRBJ1-2, with D tentatively TRBD1 (5 bases). Germline CDR1 SGHDT, CDR2 YYEEEE. The CDR3 extends over 13 amino acids. V dropped 4 bases and J dropped 8 bases, with 15 bases sitting between them.

This chain connects TRBV29-1 to TRBJ1-1, with no clear D. This CDR3 has 10 residues. Germline assignment: CDR1 SQVTM and CDR2 ANQGSEA. V dropped 7 bases and J dropped 5 bases, with 8 bases sitting between them. In DNA form, the CDR3 reads TGCAGCGGGGCTGGGACTGAAGCTTTCTTT. It is translated as CSGAGTEAFF.

The rearrangement joins TRBV30 to TRBJ2-3; D unclear. This CDR3 comprises 11 residues. Germline CDR1 GTSNPN, CDR2 SVGIG (reference sequence). Deletions cut 4 bases from V and 2 bases from J, with 4 bases between. The CDR3 DNA sequence: TGTGCCTGGACAAACACAGATACGCAGTATTTT. Its translation is CAWTNTDTQYF.

This clone was counted only a few times. V usage is TRBV29-1 and J usage is TRBJ2-1, with 11 nucleotides matching TRBD1. Germline-derived CDR1 and CDR2 are SQVTM and ANQGSEA. After removal of 4 bases from V and 7 bases from J, the junction contained 6 bases not matched to a gene. This CDR3 is built from 14 residues. CDR3 bases: TGCAGCGTTGTAACGGGACAGGGGGTGAATGAGCAGTTCTTC. Its protein is CSVVTGQGVNEQFF.

The chain couples TRBV7-9 to TRBJ1-1, with D possibly being TRBD1 (5 bases). The ends were cut back, 5 bases at V and 7 bases at J, with 11 bases in the middle. Germline V gene data show CDR1 as SEHNR and CDR2 as FQNEAQ (reference sequence). The CDR3 spans 12 residues. CDR3 coding DNA: TGTGCCAGCAGCCCCCTCGGGGGTGAAGCTTTCTTT. It yields the protein CASSPLGGEAFF.

This chain links TRBV7-9 with TRBJ2-7; no firm D call. Trimming took off 2 bases at V and 0 bases at J, with 8 bases between the two ends. Germline CDR1 is SEHNR and CDR2 is FQNEAQ (reference sequence). The CDR3 is made up of 14 amino acids. The CDR3 loop is CASSLRPTSYEQYF. The DNA of the CDR3 is TGTGCCAGCAGCTTAAGACCGACCTCCTACGAGCAGTACTTC.

J is TRBJ2-1 and V is TRBV9; tentative D call: TRBD2 (7 bases). CDR1 SGDLS and CDR2 YYNGEE come from the germline V gene. The V and J ends lost 0 bases and 3 bases respectively, with 10 bases between them. The CDR3 contains 15 residues. Here the CDR3 reads CASSVEGDYYNEQFF. The CDR3 DNA reads TGTGCCAGCAGCGTAGAGGGGGACTACTACAATGAGCAGTTCTTC.